The entry below gives a single T cell receptor beta chain sequence along with its context. Its specificity is unknown. Reverse transcribing all isolated RNA meant expressed TCRB transcripts were sequenced. Libraries were prepared by immunoSEQ multiplex PCR; TCRdb keeps only in-frame clonotypes and omits some of them. The sample yields some 640,000 clones, over 12% seen once. This record belongs to a study of beta chain features in type 1 diabetes. On the study more broadly: Patient and healthy donor groups were alike in age, gender and cell yields. Study conclusions and caveats: Type 1 diabetes patients had fewer VDJ junction insertions and more deletions. Patients with Type 1 diabetes showed moderately but significantly shorter TCRB CDR3s in all four CD4+ subsets.

The CDR3 has 14 amino acids. The germline V gene has CDR1 SGHVS and CDR2 FQNEAQ. The V segment lost 3 bases and the J segment 5 bases; nucleotides outside the gene matches: 6. Sequencing was performed on naive CD4+ T cells from blood. The sequence was obtained from a man between 18 and 29 years old with type 1 diabetes. J is TRBJ2-5 and V is TRBV7-8, with 7 bases identical to TRBD2. DNA for the CDR3: TGTGCCAGCAGCTTTAGACTAGCCTTGGAGACCCAGTACTTC. Protein sequence: CASSFRLALETQYF.